One sample yielded the 30 T cell receptor beta chains listed below, sequenced in a study of immune evolution from preneoplasia to lung adenocarcinoma. Measured with immunoSEQ multiplex PCR; TCRdb has only the in-frame clones, and not every one. This sample has 7,500 or so clones, with roughly 74% found just once. Material for sequencing was FFPE atypical adenomatous hyperplasia tissue from the lung. Subset indicated: atypical adenomatous hyperplasia (AAH), lung preneoplasia. These receptors were taken from a donor at least 70 years old with lung adenocarcinoma. Some clones in this sample may be carry-over from other donors' samples.

V and J are TRBV29-1 and TRBJ1-2; TRBD1 might be the D (6 bases). Per the germline V gene, CDR1 is SQVTM and CDR2 is ANQGSEA. This CDR3 contains 11 residues. V dropped 5 bases and J dropped 6 bases, with 10 bases sitting between them. The CDR3 reads CSVWAGDGYTF. The CDR3 nucleotides are TGCAGCGTTTGGGCAGGGGATGGCTACACCTTC.

The rearrangement joins TRBV28 to TRBJ2-2; the D call may be TRBD1 or TRBD2 (5 bases each). V lost 10 bases and J 7 bases, leaving 13 bases between the germline ends. CDR1 is MDHEN, CDR2 SYDVKM, per germline. This CDR3 has 12 amino acids. CDR3 coding DNA: TGTGCCACCCAAATGGGGGTCGGGGAGCTGTTTTTT. The encoded protein is CATQMGVGELFF.

The chain joins TRBV2 to TRBJ2-3, with unresolved D. Between the trimmed V and J ends, which lost 2 bases and 4 bases, there was a span of 4 bases. Germline lookup yields CDR1 SNHLY and CDR2 FYNNEI. This CDR3 comprises 12 residues. Here the CDR3 reads CASSELPDTQYF. The DNA of the CDR3 is TGTGCCAGCAGTGAACTCCCAGATACGCAGTATTTT.

V gene TRBV2 combines with J gene TRBJ1-2; D unresolved. Germline V gene sequence: CDR1 SNHLY, CDR2 FYNNEI. Trimming pared 6 bases from V and 4 bases from J, leaving 9 bases between. CDR3 length: 12 residues. The CDR3 reads CASRRVSYGYTF. The DNA for the CDR3 is TGTGCCAGCAGAAGGGTGAGCTATGGCTACACCTTC.

The chain uses TRBV6-5 and TRBJ2-5, with D perhaps being TRBD1 or TRBD2 (7 bases each). CDR1 MNHEY and CDR2 SVGAGI come from the germline V gene. CDR3 size: 15 residues. Trimming took 0 bases from V and 5 from J, leaving 13 bases between them. Here the CDR3 reads CASSYSGGGGETQYF. The CDR3 DNA sequence: TGTGCCAGCAGTTACTCAGGGGGAGGGGGCGAGACCCAGTACTTC.

The rearrangement links TRBV2 to TRBJ1-4, with 7 nucleotides matching TRBD1. CDR1 and CDR2 from the germline V gene are SNHLY and FYNNEI. The length of the CDR3 is 16 residues. The V and J ends lost 5 bases and 5 bases, in that order; junction bases with no gene match: 11. The CDR3, as DNA: TGTGCCAGCAGTCCTGTACGCCCGGGACAGAATGAAAAACTGTTTTTT. It is translated as CASSPVRPGQNEKLFF.

This clone has a single count. The chain couples TRBV6-6 to TRBJ1-1, with TRBD1 as a possible D gene (6 bases). This CDR3 contains 14 residues. In germline, CDR1 is MNHNY, CDR2 SVGAGI (reference sequence). V was trimmed by 2 bases and J by 4 bases, leaving 11 bases between them. The CDR3 region is CASSYMGGATEAFF. DNA of the CDR3: TGTGCCAGCAGTTACATGGGGGGGGCCACTGAAGCTTTCTTT.

V is TRBV9 and J is TRBJ1-3; D is possibly TRBD1 (5 bases). With 1 base removed from V and 4 bases from J, the gap between germline ends came to 9 bases. The length of the CDR3 is 14 residues. Germline V gene sequence: CDR1 SGDLS, CDR2 YYNGEE. The CDR3 region has the DNA TGTGCCAGCAGCGTAAGGCAGGGAGGAAACACCATATATTTT. Amino acid sequence: CASSVRQGGNTIYF.

Points on this clone: The same CDR3 arises from other DNA sequences in this sample as well. The V and J genes are TRBV28 and TRBJ1-1, with D hard to call. CDR1 is MDHEN, CDR2 SYDVKM, per germline. The CDR3 runs 12 residues. With 5 bases removed from V and 10 bases from J, the gap between germline ends came to 14 bases. The CDR3 spells CASSPPDRGAFF. CDR3 coding DNA: TGTGCCAGCAGTCCCCCAGATCGGGGAGCTTTCTTT.

V usage is TRBV10-3 and J usage is TRBJ2-7; D might be TRBD1 (6 bases). The V gene lost 4 bases and the J gene lost 0 bases, with 13 bases spanning the gap. The CDR3 is 15 amino acids. Germline V gives CDR1 ENHRY, CDR2 SYGVKD. CDR3 DNA: TGTGCCATCAGTGCGACAAACAGGGACTCCTACGAGCAGTACTTC. Translating it yields CAISATNRDSYEQYF.

The chain combines TRBV2 with TRBJ2-7; D gene unclear. V dropped 5 bases and J dropped 1 base, with 3 bases sitting between them. CDR1 is SNHLY, CDR2 FYNNEI, per germline. The CDR3 has 11 amino acids. The chain's CDR3 is CASSQSYEQYF. CDR3 bases: TGTGCCAGCAGTCAGTCCTACGAGCAGTACTTC.

The chain joins TRBV6-5 to TRBJ2-7; D is perhaps TRBD1 or TRBD2 (5 bases each). The V end lost 2 bases, the J end lost 2 bases, and 7 bases lay between the germline ends. Germline V lookup: CDR1 MNHEY, CDR2 SVGAGI. The length of the CDR3 is 13 residues. The CDR3 nucleotides are TGTGCCAGCAGTTACGTGGGGGCCTACGAGCAGTACTTC. Encoded protein: CASSYVGAYEQYF.

The CDR3 protein is CASSQEDEQYF. As DNA, the CDR3 is TGTGCCAGCAGCCAGGAGGACGAGCAGTACTTC. This chain links TRBV5-6 with TRBJ2-7; D might be TRBD2 (5 bases). From germline, CDR1 is SGHDT and CDR2 YYEEEE. This CDR3 contains 11 residues. The V gene lost 4 bases and the J gene lost 5 bases, with 7 bases spanning the gap.

This chain connects TRBV5-5 to TRBJ2-7; tentative D call: TRBD2 (5 bases). Germline CDR1 is SGHKS and CDR2 is YYEKEE (reference sequence). V dropped 0 bases and J dropped 0 bases, with 7 bases sitting between them. The CDR3 has 14 amino acids. DNA of the CDR3: TGTGCCAGCAGCTTGGTGGGGAGCTCCTACGAGCAGTACTTC. As protein: CASSLVGSSYEQYF. Combining the CDR3 with reference TRBV5-5 and TRBJ2-7 gives the whole variable domain DAGVTQSPTHLIKTRGQQVTLRCSPISGHKSVSWYQQVLGQGPQFIFQYYEKEERGRGNFPDRFSARQFPNYSSELNVNALLLGDSALYLCASSLVGSSYEQYFGPGTRLTVT.

This clone is labeled as large. The chain has TRBV30 and TRBJ2-5; D is perhaps TRBD2 (6 bases). The V end was cut by 5 bases, the J end by 2 bases, with 18 bases between. In germline, CDR1 is GTSNPN, CDR2 SVGIG (reference sequence). This CDR3 has 15 amino acids. CDR3 region: CAWAEGGTRQETQYF. CDR3 sequence (DNA): TGTGCCTGGGCGGAGGGTGGGACCAGGCAAGAGACCCAGTACTTC.

The V call is TRBV28, the J call TRBJ1-2; TRBD1 might be the D (6 bases). V lost 2 bases, J lost 8 bases, and 9 bases lay in between. Germline-derived CDR1 and CDR2 are MDHEN and SYDVKM. The CDR3 has 12 residues. In nucleotides, the CDR3 is TGTGCCAGCAGTTTACGACAGGAGGGCTACACCTTC. Translated: CASSLRQEGYTF.

This sequence joins TRBV4-3 and TRBJ1-2; 7 bases match TRBD1. This CDR3 region has 16 residues. Per germline, CDR1 LGHNA and CDR2 YSLEER. Trimming at V came to 0 bases and at J to 0 bases, leaving 4 bases not matched to a gene. The CDR3 DNA reads TGCGCCAGCAGCCAAGAGACAGGGCGGGCTAACTATGGCTACACCTTC. It translates to CASSQETGRANYGYTF.

In the case of this clone: An end of the junction differs from the germline gene, which may be a read error. The chain is built from TRBV19 and TRBJ2-1; D is perhaps TRBD2 (5 bases). This CDR3 is 14 amino acids long. The germline V gene has CDR1 LNHDA and CDR2 SQIVND (reference sequence). The CDR3 loop is CTSSPAATYNEQFF. The CDR3 nucleotides are TGTACCAGTAGTCCAGCGGCAACCTACAATGAGCAGTTCTTC. The variable domain in full, with the rest retrieved from reference TRBV19 and TRBJ2-1, is DGGITQSPKYLFRKEGQNVTLSCEQNLNHDAMYWYRQDPGQGLRLIYYSQIVNDFQKGDIAEGYSVSREKKESFPLTVTSAQKNPTAFYLCTSSPAATYNEQFFGPGTRLTVL.

CDR3 coding DNA: TGTGCCAGCAGGGGGGGACAGGGCTATGAAAAACTGTTTTTT. Protein product: CASRGGQGYEKLFF. The rearrangement links TRBV7-9 to TRBJ1-4; 9 bases are shared with TRBD1. The CDR3 spans 14 residues. V dropped 6 bases and J dropped 6; count of bases not matched to a gene: 5. Germline V lookup: CDR1 SEHNR, CDR2 FQNEAQ (reference sequence).

The chain links TRBV6-5 to TRBJ1-1; no clear D. The CDR3 extends over 14 amino acids. Per germline, CDR1 MNHEY and CDR2 SVGAGI. Trimming cost V 5 bases and J 3 bases, with 13 bases left between them. In DNA, the CDR3 is TGTGCCAGCAGTGCAGATAGGGAATACACTGAAGCTTTCTTT. Translating it yields CASSADREYTEAFF.

The J gene is TRBJ2-5, the V gene TRBV5-1; no clear D gene. Per germline, CDR1 SGHRS and CDR2 YFSETQ. The CDR3 has 14 amino acids. Deletions cut 4 bases from V and 0 bases from J, with 10 bases between. This CDR3 reads CASSPPHNQETQYF. DNA of the CDR3: TGCGCCAGCAGCCCCCCCCACAACCAAGAGACCCAGTACTTC.

CDR3 DNA sequence: TGTGCCATCAGTGAGGGGGCAACTAATGAAAAACTGTTTTTT. It encodes CAISEGATNEKLFF. This chain uses TRBV10-3 with TRBJ1-4, with D unresolved. This CDR3 comprises 14 residues. The germline V gene has CDR1 ENHRY and CDR2 SYGVKD. V lost 2 bases and J 0 bases, leaving 4 bases between the germline ends.

About this clone itself: In the same sample, other DNA sequences code for this CDR3. In DNA, the CDR3 is TGTGCCAGCTCACCACGACAGTCTAGTACAGATACGCAGTATTTT. Translation gives CASSPRQSSTDTQYF. This chain uses TRBV18 with TRBJ2-3; weak D call: TRBD1 (5 bases). The CDR3 covers 15 residues. Germline V CDR1 and CDR2: KGHSH, LQKENI. V was shortened by 1 base and J by 3 bases, with 11 bases between the two germline ends. Combining the CDR3 with reference TRBV18 and TRBJ2-3 gives the whole variable domain NAGVMQNPRHLVRRRGQEARLRCSPMKGHSHVYWYRQLPEEGLKFMVYLQKENIIDESGMPKERFSAEFPKEGPSILRIQQVVRGDSAAYFCASSPRQSSTDTQYFGPGTRLTVL.

As DNA, the CDR3 is TGTGCCAGCAGCCAAGGACAGGCGAACACTGAAGCTTTCTTT. Amino acids: CASSQGQANTEAFF. The rearrangement uses TRBV6-5 and TRBJ1-1; 7 bases are a match to TRBD1. Germline V gene sequence: CDR1 MNHEY, CDR2 SVGAGI. V shed 6 bases, J shed 1 base, and the junction held 5 bases outside the gene matches. This CDR3 spans 14 amino acids.

The V gene is TRBV5-1, the J gene TRBJ1-4, with 8 bases fitting TRBD1. J gave up 0 bases and V 5 bases, and 6 bases lay outside the gene matches. This CDR3 has 16 residues. CDR1 SGHRS and CDR2 YFSETQ come from the germline V gene. CDR3 residues: CASSRTGPSTNEKLFF. Written as DNA, the CDR3 is TGCGCCAGCAGTAGGACAGGGCCATCAACTAATGAAAAACTGTTTTTT.

This chain uses TRBV7-3 with TRBJ2-3; the D is unclear. The CDR3 length is 14 residues. V was clipped by 5 bases and J by 5 bases, with 14 bases between them. The germline V gene encodes CDR1 SGHTA and CDR2 FQGTGA. CDR3 region: CASSTDPAVDTQYF. In DNA, the CDR3 is TGTGCCAGCAGCACGGACCCAGCCGTAGATACGCAGTATTTT.

The J gene is TRBJ1-2, the V gene TRBV30; the D gene is possibly TRBD1 (5 bases). The CDR3 spans 11 residues. Germline-derived CDR1 and CDR2 are GTSNPN and SVGIG (reference sequence). The ends were cut back, 3 bases at V and 9 bases at J, with 11 bases in the middle. CDR3 bases: TGTGCCTGGAGGGATGGGACGAGCTACACCTTC. This codes for CAWRDGTSYTF.

The chain joins TRBV9 to TRBJ1-4; 9 bases are a match to TRBD1. Trimming at V came to 2 bases and at J to 7 bases, leaving 3 bases not matched to a gene. Germline V lookup: CDR1 SGDLS, CDR2 YYNGEE. This CDR3 has 14 residues. CDR3 coding DNA: TGTGCCAGCAGCGTGGGACAGGGCGGTGAAAAACTGTTTTTT. Its translation is CASSVGQGGEKLFF.

This clone was counted between two and nine times. The V call is TRBV5-1, the J call TRBJ1-4; D remains ambiguous. Germline CDR1 SGHRS, CDR2 YFSETQ. V dropped 0 bases and J dropped 4 bases, with 10 bases sitting between them. The CDR3 extends over 15 amino acids. CDR3 in amino acids: CASSLDDTNNEKLFF. CDR3 bases: TGCGCCAGCAGCTTGGATGACACTAATAATGAAAAACTGTTTTTT.

This clone has only one observation. The chain is built from TRBV19 and TRBJ2-7; D is unclear. Looked up from germline, CDR1 is LNHDA and CDR2 is SQIVND (reference sequence). V was pared by 3 bases and J by 1 base, with 7 bases between. The CDR3 is 13 amino acids. CDR3 sequence: CASSITTSYEQYF. DNA for the CDR3: TGTGCCAGTAGTATCACTACTTCCTACGAGCAGTACTTC.